Below are 15 T cell receptor beta chains sequenced from a single sample in a study of T-cell reconstitution after alpha-beta-depleted transplantation in children. Notes on the study in general: At one year after transplant, newly produced T cells mostly accounted for T-cell counts and diversity.

Unique molecular identifiers were used in preparing the TCRbeta library. Each CDR3 protein gets one entry after TCRdb re-called the PCR reads with MiXCR. The table lists some 300,000 distinct CDR3 sequences, less than 9.5% of them singletons. For these TCRs, the target antigens are not known. The specimen comprised peripheral blood, sampled 360 days after TCRalphabeta/CD19-depleted stem cell transplant. The receptors were gathered from a female patient under 10 years old who had a stem cell transplant for Fanconi anemia, so the T cells may come from the graft donor.

This clonotype was detected ten times or more. The J gene is TRBJ2-1, the V gene TRBV5-1; D uncertain. CDR3 length: 13 amino acids. The germline CDR1 and CDR2 sequences are SGHRS and YFSETQ. Trimming took 7 bases from V and 6 from J, leaving 14 bases between them. CDR3 sequence reads: CASSSSGVNEQFF. The CDR3 bases are TGCGCCAGCTCCTCCTCGGGCGTCAATGAGCAGTTCTTC.

The chain has TRBV9 and TRBJ1-5, with TRBD1 as a possible D gene (5 bases). This CDR3 has 14 amino acids. Trimming stripped 4 bases from V and 7 bases from J, with 15 bases between. Germline V CDR1 and CDR2: SGDLS, YYNGEE. The CDR3 coding sequence is TGTGCCAGCAGCCCTGGGGGTTTTGGGCAGCCCCAGCATTTT. Encoded protein: CASSPGGFGQPQHF.

This clonotype has a count of ten or more. V usage is TRBV29-1 and J usage is TRBJ1-1, with a tentative D call TRBD1 (5 bases). Germline assignment: CDR1 SQVTM and CDR2 ANQGSEA. The CDR3 covers 15 residues. Trimming shortened V by 2 bases and J by 2 bases, and 15 bases separated the two germline ends. CDR3 residues: CSVELGVGLNTEAFF. CDR3 in DNA: TGCAGCGTTGAATTAGGGGTAGGGCTAAACACTGAAGCTTTCTTT. Looking up the rest from reference TRBV29-1 and TRBJ1-1 gives the full variable domain: SAVISQKPSRDICQRGTSLTIQCQVDSQVTMMFWYRQQPGQSLTLIATANQGSEATYESGFVIDKFPISRPNLTFSTLTVSNMSPEDSSIYLCSVELGVGLNTEAFFGQGTRLTVV.

In this sample, this clonotype turned up many times. CDR3 residues: CASSLEGRNYGYTF. The CDR3 nucleotides read TGCGCCAGCAGCTTGGAAGGCAGAAACTATGGCTACACCTTC. The rearrangement links TRBV5-1 to TRBJ1-2, with D unresolved. V was pared by 0 bases and J by 2 bases, with 8 bases between. Germline assignment: CDR1 SGHRS and CDR2 YFSETQ. This CDR3 has 14 amino acids.

The V and J genes are TRBV7-2 and TRBJ1-1; maybe TRBD1 (5 bases). V was trimmed by 3 bases and J by 3 bases, leaving 14 bases between them. The CDR3 extends over 15 amino acids. The germline V gene has CDR1 SGHTA and CDR2 FQGNSA. As DNA, the CDR3 is TGTGCCAGCAGCTTGCGACGGGGGTGGTACACTGAAGCTTTCTTT. Translation: CASSLRRGWYTEAFF.

The chain joins TRBV20-1 to TRBJ2-7, with D possibly being TRBD1 (5 bases). There are 13 residues in the CDR3. Trimming cost V 1 base and J 6 bases, with 13 bases left between them. The germline V gene has CDR1 DFQATT and CDR2 SNEGSKA (reference sequence). CDR3 DNA: TGCAGTGCTAGAGTCAGTGGTGGGGCCGAGCAGTACTTC. Encoded protein: CSARVSGGAEQYF.

This clonotype was counted a few times. The chain couples TRBV18 to TRBJ2-2; D possibly corresponds to TRBD2 (6 bases). The V and J ends lost 2 bases and 5 bases respectively, with 9 bases between them. Looked up from germline, CDR1 is KGHSH and CDR2 is LQKENI. This CDR3 has 14 amino acids. CDR3 in DNA: TGTGCCAGCTCACCATTGGAGGGTACCGGGGAGCTGTTTTTT. Translated: CASSPLEGTGELFF.

This clonotype was detected ten times or more. The junction and the germline gene differ at one end; a read error may be behind it. The V and J genes are TRBV7-2 and TRBJ2-3; the match to TRBD2 covers 10 bases. The CDR3 spans 18 residues. Germline V gene lookup returns CDR1 SGHTA and CDR2 FQGNSA. Here the CDR3 reads CASSLAGVSPSYTDTQYF. CDR3 in DNA: TGTGCCAGCAGCCTAGCGGGAGTCTCCCCATCATACACAGATACGCAGTATTTT.

Ten or more counts support this clonotype. The gene calls are TRBV18 and TRBJ1-1; a weak D match, TRBD1 (5 bases). In germline, CDR1 is KGHSH, CDR2 LQKENI. Trimming shortened V by 3 bases and J by 0 bases, and 14 bases separated the two germline ends. This CDR3 is built from 16 residues. Written as DNA, the CDR3 is TGTGCCAGCTCACCGGTCGACAGATCCATGAACACTGAAGCTTTCTTT. This encodes CASSPVDRSMNTEAFF.

This clonotype has a count of ten or more. The rearrangement uses TRBV24-1 and TRBJ2-3; 9 bases match TRBD2. Germline CDR1 KGHDR, CDR2 SFDVKD. The J segment lost 2 bases and the V segment lost 0 bases, leaving 5 bases of the junction unmatched. This CDR3 is built from 17 residues. The CDR3 reads CATSDLGTSSYTDTQYF. The CDR3 DNA sequence: TGTGCCACCAGTGATTTGGGGACTAGCTCCTACACAGATACGCAGTATTTT.

This clonotype occurred many times. The rearrangement joins TRBV5-1 to TRBJ2-1; 8 positions match TRBD2. The CDR3 sequence is 14 residues long. The germline V gene has CDR1 SGHRS and CDR2 YFSETQ. Losses at the gene ends were 4 bases for V and 8 bases for J; bases not matched to a gene: 8. CDR3 in DNA: TGCGCCAGCAGCGTGGGACTAGTGGTCCATGAGCAGTTCTTC. Residues: CASSVGLVVHEQFF.

This clonotype has at least ten counts. J is TRBJ2-1 and V is TRBV5-1; D is possibly TRBD1 (5 bases). In germline, CDR1 is SGHRS, CDR2 YFSETQ. Trimming stripped 4 bases from V and 1 base from J, with 12 bases between. The CDR3 extends over 15 amino acids. CDR3 sequence (DNA): TGCGCCAGCAGCCCTTCAGGGATTTCCTACAATGAGCAGTTCTTC. Translation: CASSPSGISYNEQFF.

Concerning this clonotype: A read error may explain this, as a much larger clone is one base away. The chain uses TRBV12-3 or TRBV12-4 and TRBJ1-2; 9 bases fit TRBD1. This CDR3 spans 14 amino acids. The CDR3 DNA follows: TGTGCCAGCACCGGGACAGGGATTCCCTATGGCTGCACCTTC. Translated: CASTGTGIPYGCTF.

In its sample, this clonotype was seen a few times. The chain employs TRBV11-2 and TRBJ2-7, with TRBD2 identical over 13 bases. V gave up 4 bases and J gave up 3 bases; unmatched junction bases: 12. This CDR3 has 18 residues. Looked up from germline, CDR1 is SGHAT and CDR2 is FQNNGV. CDR3 in DNA: TGTGCCAGCAGCTCCCGGACTAGCGGGGGATCGGTAGGCTACGAGCAGTACTTC. As protein: CASSSRTSGGSVGYEQYF.

The chain has TRBV4-1 and TRBJ2-1, with 8 bases identical to TRBD2. Germline CDR1 MGHRA, CDR2 YSYEKL. The junction had 10 bases not matched to a gene; V was cut back by 4 bases and J by 5 bases. The CDR3 is made up of 16 amino acids. The CDR3 loop reads CASSRRAGAPDNEQFF. The CDR3 region has the DNA TGCGCCAGCAGCCGACGAGCGGGAGCCCCGGACAATGAGCAGTTCTTC.